The T cell receptor beta chain described here comes from a study of T-cell reconstitution after alpha-beta-depleted transplantation in children. Trimming pared 6 bases from V and 0 bases from J, leaving 18 bases between. There are 17 residues in the CDR3. Study outcomes and limitations: Several hundred expanded graft clones reportedly gave rise to the alpha-beta T cells present about two months after transplant. Several patients had high TCRbeta diversity at day 60; it came from surviving recipient T cells and thymic progenitors.

Unique molecular identifiers were incorporated during preparation of the TCRbeta library. TCRdb reanalysed the PCR reads using MiXCR and keeps one entry per CDR3 protein. There are tens of thousands of distinct CDR3 sequences in the sample; roughly 6.3% occur only once, and approximately 7% lies in the top ten. This clonotype was counted ten times or more. Its specificity is unknown. V and J are TRBV12-3 or TRBV12-4 and TRBJ2-1; the D gene is possibly TRBD1 (6 bases). Sequenced material: PBMCs, mostly from graft donor cells, taken 180 days after TCRalphabeta/CD19-depleted stem cell transplant. This sequence was found in a male patient between 5 and 17 years old who had a stem cell transplant for acute myeloid leukemia, so the T cells may come from the graft donor. The CDR3 here is CASRQMTGAPSYNEQFF. CDR3 coding DNA: TGTGCCAGCAGACAAATGACAGGCGCCCCCTCCTACAATGAGCAGTTCTTC.